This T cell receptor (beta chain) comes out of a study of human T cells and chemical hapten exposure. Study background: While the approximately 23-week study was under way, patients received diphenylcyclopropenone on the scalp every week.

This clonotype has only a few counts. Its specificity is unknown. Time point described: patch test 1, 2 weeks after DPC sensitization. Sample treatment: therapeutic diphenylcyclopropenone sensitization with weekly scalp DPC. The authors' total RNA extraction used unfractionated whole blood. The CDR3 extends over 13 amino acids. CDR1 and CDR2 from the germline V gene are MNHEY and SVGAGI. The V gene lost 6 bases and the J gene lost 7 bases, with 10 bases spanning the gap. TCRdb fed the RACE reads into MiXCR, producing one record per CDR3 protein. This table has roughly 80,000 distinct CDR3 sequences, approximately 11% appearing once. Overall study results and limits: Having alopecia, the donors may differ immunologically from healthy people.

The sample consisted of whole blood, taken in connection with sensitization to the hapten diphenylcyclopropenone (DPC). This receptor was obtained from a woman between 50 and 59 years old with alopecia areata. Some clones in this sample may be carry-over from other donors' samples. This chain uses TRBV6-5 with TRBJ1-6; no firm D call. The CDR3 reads CASRKSGNSPLHF. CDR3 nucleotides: TGTGCCAGCAGGAAAAGTGGAAATTCACCCCTCCACTTT.